These 22 T cell receptor beta chains originate from one sample sequenced in a study of CD8+ T cells in alopecia areata. Isolated RNA was reverse transcribed into cDNA used as the sequencing template. Data came from immunoSEQ multiplex PCR; TCRdb stores just in-frame clones and leaves some out. This table holds 150,000 or so clones, about 60% found once. The sequencing here drew on CD4+ T cells sorted from blood, taken at week 0. The receptors shown here come from a human donor with alopecia areata.

The chain links TRBV20-1 to TRBJ2-5; no clear D gene. V lost 3 bases to trimming and J lost 5 bases, with 1 base between them. Germline CDR1 DFQATT, CDR2 SNEGSKA (reference sequence). The CDR3 length is 9 residues. The CDR3 coding sequence is TGCAGTGCTAGCGAGACCCAGTACTTC. Encoded protein: CSASETQYF.

In this sample, this clone turned up a few times. The chain combines TRBV29-1 with TRBJ1-4, with unresolved D. There are 14 residues in the CDR3. Germline CDR1 SQVTM, CDR2 ANQGSEA. V was trimmed by 0 bases and J by 3 bases, leaving 8 bases between them. The CDR3 sequence: CSVEDSSANEKLFF. The CDR3 DNA sequence: TGCAGCGTTGAAGATTCCAGCGCTAATGAAAAACTGTTTTTT.

The sample holds a few counts of this clone. The chain couples TRBV30 to TRBJ2-3, with 9 bases identical to TRBD1. V was clipped by 3 bases and J by 7 bases; unmatched bases: 5. CDR1 and CDR2 from the germline V gene are GTSNPN and SVGIG (reference sequence). CDR3 length equals 13 residues. CDR3 sequence reads: CAWRGTGSYTQYF. The DNA of the CDR3 is TGTGCCTGGAGGGGGACAGGGTCATATACGCAGTATTTT.

V usage is TRBV5-1 and J usage is TRBJ1-1, with D hard to call. This CDR3 has 13 amino acids. With 5 bases removed from V and 2 bases from J, the gap between germline ends came to 10 bases. Germline-derived CDR1 and CDR2 are SGHRS and YFSETQ. For the CDR3, the DNA is TGCGCCAGCAGGAGTCAGGTTAACACTGAAGCTTTCTTT. It codes for CASRSQVNTEAFF.

The V gene is TRBV6-5, the J gene TRBJ1-1; D is undetermined. This CDR3 is 13 amino acids long. Germline CDR1 reads MNHEY; CDR2 reads SVGAGI. V shed 7 bases and J shed 11 bases, with 20 bases lying between them. This CDR3 is CASIGSSGALAFF. The DNA of the CDR3 is TGTGCCAGCATCGGGTCTAGCGGCGCATTGGCTTTCTTT.

This clone was counted once. The chain employs TRBV7-2 and TRBJ2-7, with 11 bases matching TRBD1. This CDR3 comprises 16 residues. Trimming cost V 2 bases and J 7 bases; bases outside gene matches: 10. Germline V lookup: CDR1 SGHTA, CDR2 FQGNSA. The CDR3 nucleotides are TGTGCCAGCAGCTTATCCGCCGGGACAGGGGGTCGAGAGCAGTACTTC. As protein: CASSLSAGTGGREQYF.

This rearrangement joins TRBV18 to TRBJ2-2; 9 nucleotides agree with TRBD1. From germline, CDR1 is KGHSH and CDR2 LQKENI. The V and J ends lost 3 bases and 4 bases, in that order; junction bases with no gene match: 3. This CDR3 is 15 amino acids long. The CDR3 DNA follows: TGTGCCAGCTCACCTGCGACAGGGGGCACCGGGGAGCTGTTTTTT. It yields the protein CASSPATGGTGELFF.

This clone appeared a few times. This chain joins TRBV21-1 and TRBJ2-7; the table's D call, TRBD2, was not checked against the DNA. TRBV21-1 represents a pseudogene. The CDR3 loop spans 12 amino acids. For the CDR3, the DNA is TGTGCCAGCAGCAAAGTCGAGGTAGGGCAGTACTTC. Protein product: CASSKVEVGQYF.

The V and J genes are TRBV5-1 and TRBJ1-2; D is ambiguous. CDR1 is SGHRS and CDR2 is YFSETQ in the germline V gene. The CDR3 spans 13 residues. Trimming stripped 0 bases from V and 10 bases from J, with 13 bases between. The CDR3 loop is CASSLDRPWDYTF. Here the CDR3 DNA reads TGCGCCAGCAGCTTGGACAGACCATGGGACTACACCTTC.

The chain's CDR3 is CAWTGGSNQPQHF. CDR3 in DNA: TGTGCCTGGACAGGGGGGTCGAATCAGCCCCAGCATTTT. V usage is TRBV30 and J usage is TRBJ1-5; TRBD1 agrees at 7 bases. CDR3 length equals 13 residues. Germline V gene data show CDR1 as GTSNPN and CDR2 as SVGIG (reference sequence). V lost 4 bases to trimming and J lost 4 bases; unmatched junction nucleotides: 4.

The gene calls are TRBV29-1 and TRBJ2-6; D uncertain. The V end lost 4 bases, the J end lost 1 base, and 8 bases lay between the germline ends. This CDR3 contains 14 residues. CDR1 and CDR2 (germline): SQVTM, ANQGSEA. The CDR3 DNA follows: TGCAGCGTTGTTGAGCGATCTGGGGCCAACGTCCTGACTTTC. It specifies CSVVERSGANVLTF. Supplemented by reference TRBV29-1 and TRBJ2-6, the full variable domain reads SAVISQKPSRDICQRGTSLTIQCQVDSQVTMMFWYRQQPGQSLTLIATANQGSEATYESGFVIDKFPISRPNLTFSTLTVSNMSPEDSSIYLCSVVERSGANVLTFGAGSRLTVL.

This chain joins TRBV7-9 and TRBJ2-1, with D perhaps matching TRBD2 (5 bases). The CDR3 extends over 15 amino acids. From germline, CDR1 is SEHNR and CDR2 FQNEAQ (reference sequence). V lost 0 bases to trimming and J lost 3 bases, with 9 bases between them. CDR3 sequence (DNA): TGTGCCAGCAGCTTAGCGAGCGGCCTCTACAATGAGCAGTTCTTC. Translation gives CASSLASGLYNEQFF.

The chain carries TRBV30 and TRBJ2-7; perhaps TRBD1 as D (5 bases). Germline values: CDR1 GTSNPN, CDR2 SVGIG (reference sequence). V was shortened by 3 bases and J by 4 bases, with 16 bases between the two germline ends. This CDR3 region has 14 residues. CDR3 sequence (DNA): TGTGCCTGGAGGATCCCAGGGAATAAGTACGAGCAGTACTTC. Residues: CAWRIPGNKYEQYF.

The genes are TRBV4-2 and TRBJ2-5; no clear D. V lost 0 bases and J lost 4, with 6 bases in between. This CDR3 spans 13 amino acids. CDR1 is LGHNA and CDR2 is YNFKEQ in the germline V gene. CDR3 sequence reads: CASSQERGETQYF. CDR3 bases: TGTGCCAGCAGCCAAGAAAGAGGAGAGACCCAGTACTTC.

This clone appeared a few times. This chain joins TRBV30 and TRBJ1-1, with D possibly TRBD1 on 6 matching bases. The germline CDR1 and CDR2 sequences are GTSNPN and SVGIG (reference sequence). V was shortened by 7 bases and J by 6 bases, with 12 bases between the two germline ends. The CDR3 sequence is 11 residues long. The CDR3 loop reads CASRGGAEAFF. CDR3 DNA sequence: TGTGCCTCAAGAGGGGGTGCTGAAGCTTTCTTT.

The chain uses TRBV2 and TRBJ2-5, with TRBD2 identical over 9 bases. Germline V gives CDR1 SNHLY, CDR2 FYNNEI. The V and J ends lost 1 base and 5 bases, in that order; junction bases with no gene match: 8. CDR3 size: 16 residues. For the CDR3, the DNA is TGTGCCAGCAGTGAAGTAGGCGGGGGGGCCATCGAGACCCAGTACTTC. As protein: CASSEVGGGAIETQYF.

The rearrangement links TRBV6-6 to TRBJ2-7; 10 bases line up with TRBD2. This CDR3 region has 14 residues. V lost 2 bases and J lost 9; bases outside the gene matches: 7. In germline, CDR1 is MNHNY, CDR2 SVGAGI (reference sequence). As DNA, the CDR3 is TGTGCCAGCAGTTACACACTCTCTAGCGGGGGGCAGTACTTC. It translates to CASSYTLSSGGQYF.

The chain joins TRBV25-1 to TRBJ1-5; no clear D. The germline CDR1 and CDR2 sequences are MGHDK and SYGVNS. V dropped 3 bases and J dropped 4 bases, with 4 bases sitting between them. CDR3 length: 12 amino acids. The CDR3 reads CASSDRNQPQHF. The CDR3 DNA reads TGTGCCAGCAGTGACCGAAATCAGCCCCAGCATTTT.

This chain connects TRBV27 to TRBJ2-7, with D tentatively TRBD1 or TRBD2 (6 bases each). The CDR3 is made up of 14 amino acids. Trimming removed 8 bases from V and 4 bases from J, with 18 bases in between. Germline lookup yields CDR1 MNHEY and CDR2 SMNVEV (reference sequence). The CDR3 DNA follows: TGTGCCAGCTCGCGGGACAATTTAATGTACGAGCAGTACTTC. This encodes CASSRDNLMYEQYF.

This clone appeared a single time. CDR3 DNA: TGTGCCTGGAGTCCGTCAGGGTTCGATACGCAGTATTTT. Its translation: CAWSPSGFDTQYF. This chain connects TRBV30 to TRBJ2-3; weak D call: TRBD1 (5 bases). Trimming removed 2 bases from V and 6 bases from J, with 12 bases in between. The CDR3 loop spans 13 amino acids. Germline values: CDR1 GTSNPN, CDR2 SVGIG (reference sequence).

This chain joins TRBV7-2 and TRBJ1-3, with D hard to call. With 0 bases removed from V and 4 bases from J, the gap between germline ends came to 7 bases. Per germline, CDR1 SGHTA and CDR2 FQGNSA. The CDR3 extends over 14 amino acids. CDR3 in amino acids: CASSLAATGNTIYF. The CDR3 coding sequence is TGTGCCAGCAGCTTAGCAGCTACGGGAAACACCATATATTTT.

This clone has more than one count but fewer than ten. The J gene is TRBJ2-7, the V gene TRBV6-6; TRBD2 aligns across 11 bases. There are 15 residues in the CDR3. Germline trimming cut 6 bases from V and 2 bases from J; bases unmatched to any gene: 6. The germline CDR1 and CDR2 sequences are MNHNY and SVGAGI (reference sequence). The CDR3 DNA reads TGTGCCAGCAGCCGACTAGCGGGGAGAACCTACGAGCAGTACTTC. Protein sequence: CASSRLAGRTYEQYF.